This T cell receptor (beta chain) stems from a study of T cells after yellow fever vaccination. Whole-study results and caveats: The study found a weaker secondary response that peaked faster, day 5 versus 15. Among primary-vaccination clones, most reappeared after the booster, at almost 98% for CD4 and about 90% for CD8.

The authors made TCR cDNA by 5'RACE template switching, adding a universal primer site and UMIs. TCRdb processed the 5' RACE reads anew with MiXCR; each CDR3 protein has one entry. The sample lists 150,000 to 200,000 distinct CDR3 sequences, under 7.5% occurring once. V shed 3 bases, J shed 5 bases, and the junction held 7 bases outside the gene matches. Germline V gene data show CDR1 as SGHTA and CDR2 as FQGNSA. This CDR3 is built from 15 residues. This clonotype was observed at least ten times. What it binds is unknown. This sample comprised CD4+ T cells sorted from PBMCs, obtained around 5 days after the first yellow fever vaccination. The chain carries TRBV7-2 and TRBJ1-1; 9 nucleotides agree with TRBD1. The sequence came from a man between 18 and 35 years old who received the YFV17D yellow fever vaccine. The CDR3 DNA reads TGTGCCAGCAGCTTCGATGGACAGGGGCGGACTGAAGCTTTCTTT. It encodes CASSFDGQGRTEAFF.